Below are 18 T cell receptor beta chains sequenced from a single sample in a study of beta chain features in type 1 diabetes. Of the isolated RNA, all was reverse transcribed, and so the sequenced material was expressed TCRB transcripts. Sequenced by immunoSEQ multiplex PCR; TCRdb stores in-frame clones only, minus some. Of about 240,000 clones listed, 25% to 35% were seen once; the top ten hold 4%. Source material: central memory CD4+ T cells from blood. The receptors were sampled from a man aged 30 to 39 in good health.

The chain recombines TRBV30 with TRBJ1-1, with D hard to call. Trimming took off 1 base at V and 1 base at J, with 19 bases between the two ends. Germline V gives CDR1 GTSNPN, CDR2 SVGIG (reference sequence). The CDR3 has 17 amino acids. The CDR3 region is CAWSAAGSRNPNTEAFF. In nucleotides, the CDR3 is TGTGCCTGGAGTGCCGCCGGGAGCCGGAACCCGAACACTGAAGCTTTCTTT.

This chain joins TRBV5-4 and TRBJ2-5, with 9 positions matching TRBD2. The CDR3 sequence is 13 residues long. CDR1 SGHNT and CDR2 YYREEE come from the germline V gene (reference sequence). The V gene end was trimmed by 3 bases and the J gene end by 4 bases; junction bases not matched to a gene: 1. The CDR3 sequence: CASSYSGGETQYF. In DNA, the CDR3 is TGTGCCAGCAGCTATAGCGGGGGAGAGACCCAGTACTTC.

The chain carries TRBV6-5 and TRBJ2-7; 7 bases fit TRBD2. CDR3 length: 13 amino acids. CDR1 is MNHEY, CDR2 SVGAGI, per germline. After removal of 3 bases from V and 7 bases from J, the junction contained 6 bases not matched to a gene. CDR3 bases: TGTGCCAGCAGTTATCGGTCGGGGGGAGAGCAGTACTTC. Amino acid sequence: CASSYRSGGEQYF.

This sequence joins TRBV7-2 and TRBJ2-5, with TRBD2 as a possible D gene (6 bases). The closer fit of TRBJ2-7 to the DNA end suggests the J call may be wrong. CDR3 length: 15 residues. Germline V gene sequence: CDR1 SGHTA, CDR2 FQGNSA. In nucleotides, the CDR3 is TGTGCCAGCAGCCAAACTCCCGGGACTGGCTACGAGCAGTACTTC. Its protein product is CASSQTPGTGYEQYF.

Comments on this clone: The identical CDR3 is also encoded by other nucleotide sequences in the sample. The chain joins TRBV30 to TRBJ2-3, with 10 positions matching TRBD2. The junction had 5 bases not matched to a gene; V was cut back by 2 bases and J by 6 bases. The CDR3 has 14 amino acids. Per the germline V gene, CDR1 is GTSNPN and CDR2 is SVGIG (reference sequence). In DNA form, the CDR3 reads TGTGCCTGGAGTTGGACTAGCGGTCGGGATACGCAGTATTTT. Its translation is CAWSWTSGRDTQYF.

For this clone: Additional DNA sequences in this sample encode the identical CDR3. The gene calls are TRBV30 and TRBJ1-5; D remains unclear. The CDR3 has 13 amino acids. Looked up from germline, CDR1 is GTSNPN and CDR2 is SVGIG (reference sequence). V lost 1 base to trimming and J lost 0 bases, with 4 bases between them. This CDR3 reads CAWSGGSNQPQHF. CDR3 nucleotide sequence: TGTGCCTGGAGTGGGGGTAGCAATCAGCCCCAGCATTTT.

The chain has TRBV30 and TRBJ1-2; D might be TRBD1 (6 bases). Trimming shortened V by 7 bases and J by 6 bases, and 12 bases separated the two germline ends. Germline V gene lookup returns CDR1 GTSNPN and CDR2 SVGIG (reference sequence). The CDR3 consists of 11 residues. This chain's CDR3 is CASRGWDGYTF. CDR3 in DNA: TGTGCCTCCAGGGGATGGGATGGCTACACCTTC.

The chain links TRBV7-6 to TRBJ1-1; D is perhaps TRBD1 (6 bases). Trimming stripped 6 bases from V and 0 bases from J, with 11 bases between. Germline-derived CDR1 and CDR2 are SGHVS and FNYEAQ. The CDR3 is made up of 14 amino acids. The CDR3 DNA reads TGTGCCAGCAGTTCCACAGGGCTGAACACTGAAGCTTTCTTT. It is translated as CASSSTGLNTEAFF.

J is TRBJ1-5 and V is TRBV6-6; D not certain. The germline V and J ends were trimmed by 5 bases and 5 bases, with 10 bases remaining between them. The CDR3 consists of 13 residues. The germline V gene has CDR1 MNHNY and CDR2 SVGAGI (reference sequence). The CDR3 sequence: CASSPARDQPQHF. As DNA, the CDR3 is TGTGCCAGCAGTCCGGCTAGGGATCAGCCCCAGCATTTT.

This clone came up a few times. The rearrangement uses TRBV13 and TRBJ2-1; 12 bases match TRBD2. From germline, CDR1 is PRHDT and CDR2 FYEKMQ (reference sequence). J lost 2 bases, V lost 5 bases, and 7 bases had no gene match. The length of the CDR3 is 17 residues. The CDR3 loop is CASSLGTSGRPYNEQFF. The CDR3 bases are TGTGCCAGCAGCCTCGGTACTAGCGGGAGGCCCTACAATGAGCAGTTCTTC.

The gene calls are TRBV4-3 and TRBJ2-5, with D unclear. Germline V lookup: CDR1 LGHNA, CDR2 YSLEER. V dropped 4 bases and J dropped 4 bases, with 10 bases sitting between them. The CDR3 is 13 amino acids. The chain's CDR3 is CASSRGKGETQYF. The CDR3 nucleotides read TGCGCCAGCAGCCGAGGCAAAGGAGAGACCCAGTACTTC.

The chain couples TRBV7-8 to TRBJ2-1, with D perhaps matching TRBD1 (6 bases). Trimming removed 2 bases at V and 1 base at J, with 12 bases between. CDR3 length: 16 residues. Germline V lookup: CDR1 SGHVS, CDR2 FQNEAQ. As DNA, the CDR3 is TGTGCCAGCAGCTTATACAGGGTGGGGTCCTACAATGAGCAGTTCTTC. This encodes CASSLYRVGSYNEQFF. Based on the CDR3 plus reference TRBV7-8 and TRBJ2-1, the full variable domain is GAGVSQSPRYKVAKRGQDVALRCDPISGHVSLFWYQQALGQGPEFLTYFQNEAQLDKSGLPSDRFFAERPEGSVSTLKIQRTQQEDSAVYLCASSLYRVGSYNEQFFGPGTRLTVL.

V usage is TRBV18 and J usage is TRBJ2-3; 8 bases are shared with TRBD2. The germline CDR1 and CDR2 sequences are KGHSH and LQKENI. V shed 0 bases, J shed 9 bases, and the junction held 11 bases outside the gene matches. CDR3 size: 16 residues. The CDR3 protein is CASSPPDRAGVETQYF. The DNA for the CDR3 is TGTGCCAGCTCACCACCCGATCGAGCGGGAGTGGAGACGCAGTATTTT.

The gene calls are TRBV13 and TRBJ2-7; TRBD2 aligns across 12 bases. CDR1 PRHDT and CDR2 FYEKMQ come from the germline V gene (reference sequence). Trimming at V came to 2 bases and at J to 4 bases, leaving 3 bases not matched to a gene. The CDR3 length is 15 residues. The CDR3 DNA sequence: TGTGCCAGCAGCTTAAGGACTAGCGGGACTTACGAGCAGTACTTC. Encoded protein: CASSLRTSGTYEQYF.

The chain is built from TRBV14 and TRBJ1-1; 8 bases are a match to TRBD1. J was trimmed by 6 bases and V by 1 base; bases with no gene match: 7. CDR3 length: 15 amino acids. The germline V gene has CDR1 SGHDN and CDR2 FVKESK. CDR3 sequence reads: CASSQVGQGSSEAFF. CDR3 DNA: TGTGCCAGCAGCCAAGTAGGACAGGGTAGCTCTGAAGCTTTCTTT.

The chain has TRBV19 and TRBJ1-2; D unresolved. V was cut by 6 bases and J by 3 bases, with 8 bases left in between. Germline CDR1 reads LNHDA; CDR2 reads SQIVND (reference sequence). The CDR3 runs to 12 residues. The CDR3 nucleotides are TGTGCCAGTAGCCCCGGGGACTATGGCTACACCTTC. It is translated as CASSPGDYGYTF.

This clone has a handful of counts. The V gene is TRBV4-1, the J gene TRBJ2-5; 10 nucleotides align to TRBD1. CDR3 length: 17 residues. Looked up from germline, CDR1 is MGHRA and CDR2 is YSYEKL. Trimming took 3 bases from V and 2 from J; bases not matched to a gene: 9. The DNA of the CDR3 is TGCGCCAGCAGCCACGAGGGGACAGGGGCCCCTCAAGAGACCCAGTACTTC. Its translation: CASSHEGTGAPQETQYF.

This clone was counted between two and nine times. CDR3 bases: TGTGCCAGCAGCTCCCCGTCCGACAGCTCTGGGGCCAACGTCCTGACTTTC. Residues: CASSSPSDSSGANVLTF. The chain employs TRBV7-2 and TRBJ2-6; D possibly corresponds to TRBD1 (5 bases). Trimming took off 4 bases at V and 0 bases at J, with 13 bases between the two ends. The CDR3 length is 17 residues. Germline V gives CDR1 SGHTA, CDR2 FQGNSA.